Sequencing of this T cell receptor (beta chain) was carried out in a study of Tregs in tolerant kidney transplant recipients. Findings and limits, study-wide: For some patients, primers changed over time, blocking nucleotide-level comparison.

Unstimulated Tregs (CD4+CD25+CD127-) and CD4+CD25- non-Tregs were sorted from PBMCs. Germline CDR1 is SQVTM and CDR2 is ANQGSEA. V shed 1 base, J shed 8 bases, and the junction held 7 bases outside the gene matches. The CDR3 totals 14 residues. TCRdb keeps only in-frame clones here, not all; method: immunoSEQ multiplex PCR. The sample yields about 30,000 clones, of which the top ten take up over 13%. A remark on this clone: Its antigen is currently unknown. The read terminates 3 residues before the CDR3 end, so the remaining end is supplied by the germline J gene.

The rearrangement links TRBV29-1 to TRBJ2-1, with 8 nucleotides matching TRBD1. The sequence came from a human donor who received a combined kidney and bone marrow transplant. Source: CD8+ T cells from blood, taken before the transplant. Partial CDR3 DNA: TGCAGCGTTGAAGGCGGACAGGGATGGGATGAG. Its translation: CSVEGGQGWDE. The full CDR3 protein is CSVEGGQGWDEQFF.